The 21 T cell receptor beta chains given below trace back to one sample, sequenced in a study of T-cell memory formation after mild COVID-19. TCRdb used MiXCR to reprocess the 5' RACE reads, holding one entry per CDR3 protein. The sample lists 340,000 or so distinct CDR3 sequences, roughly 13% occurring once. Sample: PBMCs or a T cell subset sorted from them (not recorded which). All receptors derive from a man aged 18-30 years who had mild COVID-19 (a few samples of this study predate the infection). Cell type and time point are not known.

This clonotype was recorded a few times. The rearrangement joins TRBV12-3 or TRBV12-4 to TRBJ1-2; weak D call: TRBD1 (6 bases). The V gene lost 5 bases and the J gene lost 6 bases, with 16 bases spanning the gap. This CDR3 spans 14 amino acids. The CDR3: CASSETGWPDGYTF. CDR3 nucleotides: TGTGCCAGCAGTGAAACAGGGTGGCCCGATGGCTACACCTTC.

This rearrangement joins TRBV5-5 to TRBJ2-3; D ambiguous. CDR1 SGHKS and CDR2 YYEKEE come from the germline V gene (reference sequence). Trimming left V 2 bases short and J 1 base short, with 11 bases between. The CDR3 covers 15 residues. The chain's CDR3 is CASSLNQPRTDTQYF. For the CDR3, the DNA is TGTGCCAGCAGCTTAAACCAGCCGCGCACAGATACGCAGTATTTT.

This clonotype was counted between two and nine times. The chain is built from TRBV7-9 and TRBJ2-2; D gene unclear. The CDR3 consists of 13 residues. V gave up 7 bases and J gave up 0 bases, with 6 bases separating them. Per the germline V gene, CDR1 is SEHNR and CDR2 is FQNEAQ (reference sequence). CDR3 in DNA: TGTGCCAGCACCGACTCGAACACCGGGGAGCTGTTTTTT. This encodes CASTDSNTGELFF. Looking up the rest from reference TRBV7-9 and TRBJ2-2 gives the full variable domain: DTGVSQNPRHKITKRGQNVTFRCDPISEHNRLYWYRQTLGQGPEFLTYFQNEAQLEKSRLLSDRFSAERPKGSFSTLEIQRTEQGDSAMYLCASTDSNTGELFFGEGSRLTVL.

This clonotype has only one observation. J is TRBJ2-1 and V is TRBV12-3 or TRBV12-4; D unclear. The CDR3 length is 15 residues. V lost 6 bases to trimming and J lost 0 bases, with 12 bases between them. CDR3 protein: CASRPDGSSYNEQFF. The CDR3 nucleotides are TGTGCCAGCAGACCCGACGGCAGCTCCTACAATGAGCAGTTCTTC.

This clonotype was detected many times. The chain has TRBV5-1 and TRBJ2-1; TRBD2 aligns across 7 bases. CDR1 is SGHRS, CDR2 YFSETQ, per germline. The CDR3 is 15 residues long. Trimming at V came to 0 bases and at J to 2 bases, leaving 2 bases not matched to a gene. The CDR3 DNA reads as TGCGCCAGCAGCTTGGCTAGCGGAGCCTACAATGAGCAGTTCTTC. This codes for CASSLASGAYNEQFF.

This clonotype was observed at least ten times. The chain uses TRBV12-3 or TRBV12-4 and TRBJ2-7; 9 nucleotides line up with TRBD1. V lost 5 bases, J lost 2 bases, and 4 bases stayed unmatched. The CDR3 spans 14 residues. This CDR3 reads CASSPTGGAYEQYV. The CDR3 region has the DNA TGTGCCAGCAGTCCGACAGGGGGAGCCTACGAGCAGTACGTC.

The rearrangement joins TRBV6-2 or TRBV6-3 to TRBJ1-5; 7 bases agree with TRBD1. The CDR3 is 15 amino acids. Germline V gene lookup returns CDR1 MNHEY and CDR2 SVGEGT. The V segment lost 5 bases and the J segment 4 bases; nucleotides outside the gene matches: 8. CDR3: CASSPDREENQPQHF. CDR3 bases: TGTGCCAGCAGTCCCGACAGGGAAGAAAATCAGCCCCAGCATTTT.

This clonotype was detected only a few times. The CDR3: CASSTRRGGHTYEQYV. Written as DNA, the CDR3 is TGTGCCAGCAGCACCCGGCGCGGGGGGCATACCTACGAGCAGTACGTC. The rearrangement joins TRBV6-8 to TRBJ2-7, with 8 bases lining up with TRBD2. The germline V gene encodes CDR1 MNHGY and CDR2 SAAAGT. Trimming at V came to 6 bases and at J to 2 bases, leaving 12 bases not matched to a gene. The CDR3 runs to 16 residues.

This clonotype was recorded many times. The CDR3 sequence: CSARLDTDTQYF. CDR3 bases: TGCAGTGCTAGGCTGGACACAGATACGCAGTATTTT. V usage is TRBV20-1 and J usage is TRBJ2-3, with no clear D. The V end was cut by 3 bases, the J end by 2 bases, with 6 bases between. CDR1 is DFQATT and CDR2 is SNEGSKA in the germline V gene (reference sequence). The CDR3 covers 12 residues.

CDR3 sequence reads: CASSQDITSRASQYF. The CDR3 region has the DNA TGTGCCAGCAGCCAAGATATTACTAGCCGGGCGTCCCAGTACTTC. J is TRBJ2-5 and V is TRBV4-2, with D tentatively TRBD2 (6 bases). V was cut by 0 bases and J by 9 bases, with 17 bases left in between. Germline V gene sequence: CDR1 LGHNA, CDR2 YNFKEQ. The CDR3 covers 15 residues.

This clonotype was counted many times. V usage is TRBV9 and J usage is TRBJ2-3; 8 positions agree with TRBD2. J lost 2 bases, V lost 6 bases, and 8 bases had no gene match. The CDR3 is made up of 15 amino acids. CDR1 is SGDLS, CDR2 YYNGEE, per germline. The CDR3 is CASTPGGAITDTQYF. In nucleotides, the CDR3 is TGTGCCAGCACCCCGGGGGGGGCAATCACAGATACGCAGTATTTT.

This chain joins TRBV24-1 and TRBJ2-2; 9 bases fit TRBD2. The CDR3 contains 14 residues. The J segment lost 3 bases and the V segment lost 12 bases, leaving 7 bases of the junction unmatched. CDR1 and CDR2 from the germline V gene are KGHDR and SFDVKD. In DNA form, the CDR3 reads TGTGCCTCTAGGGCTAGCGGGGACACCGGGGAGCTGTTTTTT. It codes for CASRASGDTGELFF.

Only a few counts were recorded for this clonotype. The chain has TRBV5-6 and TRBJ1-1; 10 nucleotides agree with TRBD1. The CDR3 extends over 15 amino acids. The V gene end was trimmed by 4 bases and the J gene end by 7 bases; junction bases not matched to a gene: 10. CDR1 is SGHDT, CDR2 YYEEEE, per germline. This chain's CDR3 is CASSIRSGDRGEAFF. In DNA, the CDR3 is TGTGCCAGCAGCATACGGTCCGGGGACAGGGGTGAAGCTTTCTTT.

This chain uses TRBV27 with TRBJ2-1, with D perhaps TRBD1 (5 bases). The CDR3 totals 13 residues. Trimming shortened V by 7 bases and J by 6 bases, and 13 bases separated the two germline ends. Germline V gene lookup returns CDR1 MNHEY and CDR2 SMNVEV (reference sequence). DNA for the CDR3: TGTGCCAGCACCCTGCACAGGCTCAATGAGCAGTTCTTC. Translation: CASTLHRLNEQFF.

This clonotype was observed a few times. The V and J genes are TRBV25-1 and TRBJ1-2, with 9 bases identical to TRBD1. V dropped 4 bases and J dropped 7; count of bases not matched to a gene: 10. The germline V gene encodes CDR1 MGHDK and CDR2 SYGVNS. The CDR3 totals 15 residues. CDR3 sequence reads: CASSGVDRGSVGYTF. CDR3 DNA: TGTGCCAGCAGTGGAGTGGACAGGGGCAGTGTTGGCTACACCTTC.

The chain uses TRBV12-3 or TRBV12-4 and TRBJ1-1, with D maybe TRBD1 (6 bases). This CDR3 has 14 residues. V dropped 2 bases and J dropped 4 bases, with 11 bases sitting between them. CDR3 bases: TGTGCCAGCAGTTTACGGGGGCTTGGCACTGAAGCTTTCTTT. The encoded protein is CASSLRGLGTEAFF.

This clonotype was counted many times. V usage is TRBV5-1 and J usage is TRBJ1-1; D remains ambiguous. CDR1 SGHRS and CDR2 YFSETQ come from the germline V gene. The CDR3 contains 13 residues. V dropped 2 bases and J dropped 3 bases, with 8 bases sitting between them. The CDR3 loop reads CASSFVRDTEAFF. In nucleotides, the CDR3 is TGCGCCAGCAGCTTCGTACGGGACACTGAAGCTTTCTTT.

This chain joins TRBV5-1 and TRBJ1-5; 12 bases are shared with TRBD1. V lost 4 bases, J lost 3 bases, and 5 bases stayed unmatched. CDR3 length equals 16 residues. Looked up from germline, CDR1 is SGHRS and CDR2 is YFSETQ. CDR3 nucleotide sequence: TGCGCCAGCAGCCCCGGGACAGGGGGCCCCAATCAGCCCCAGCATTTT. Translation: CASSPGTGGPNQPQHF.

This chain uses TRBV27 with TRBJ2-5, with 11 bases matching TRBD1. The CDR3 is made up of 17 amino acids. CDR1 is MNHEY, CDR2 SMNVEV, per germline (reference sequence). With 7 bases clipped from V and 5 bases from J, the junction kept 15 bases outside the gene matches. Written as DNA, the CDR3 is TGTGCCAGCACTCCAATGCCAGGAGGGGACAGGGGGGAGACCCAGTACTTC. This encodes CASTPMPGGDRGETQYF.

This chain joins TRBV18 and TRBJ1-1, with D unresolved. V was trimmed by 4 bases and J by 1 base, leaving 16 bases between them. The germline V gene encodes CDR1 KGHSH and CDR2 LQKENI. CDR3 size: 16 residues. The CDR3 sequence is CASSLGLRDSNTEAFF. The CDR3 nucleotides read TGTGCCAGCTCACTAGGACTCCGGGATTCGAACACTGAAGCTTTCTTT. Together with reference TRBV18 and TRBJ1-1, the CDR3 gives the full variable domain: NAGVMQNPRHLVRRRGQEARLRCSPMKGHSHVYWYRQLPEEGLKFMVYLQKENIIDESGMPKERFSAEFPKEGPSILRIQQVVRGDSAAYFCASSLGLRDSNTEAFFGQGTRLTVV.

This clonotype was seen ten or more times. This chain connects TRBV11-1 to TRBJ2-1; 8 bases line up with TRBD1. The CDR3 consists of 15 residues. Per germline, CDR1 SGHAT and CDR2 FQDESV (reference sequence). V shed 2 bases, J shed 2 bases, and the junction held 2 bases outside the gene matches. The chain's CDR3 is CASSLLTGAYNEQFF. CDR3 nucleotide sequence: TGTGCCAGCAGCTTATTGACAGGGGCCTACAATGAGCAGTTCTTC. The full variable domain, rest sourced from reference TRBV11-1 and TRBJ2-1, is EAEVAQSPRYKITEKSQAVAFWCDPISGHATLYWYRQILGQGPELLVQFQDESVVDDSQLPKDRFSAERLKGVDSTLKIQPAELGDSAMYLCASSLLTGAYNEQFFGPGTRLTVL.